These 27 T cell receptor beta chains were all obtained from the same sample, sequenced in a study of identical twins. Each CDR3 protein gets one entry after TCRdb re-called the 5' RACE reads with MiXCR. The data show roughly 220,000 distinct CDR3 sequences, 5% to 7% seen once. The same data also went into a second study, on T cells expressing NK-cell markers.

The sample consisted of CD8+ T cells sorted from blood. These receptors were collected from a young woman in good health.

CDR3 in DNA: TGTGCCAGCGGGTCAGGTAGCACAGATACGCAGTATTTT. Protein product: CASGSGSTDTQYF. The gene calls are TRBV11-3 and TRBJ2-3; unclear D gene. The V gene lost 8 bases and the J gene lost 0 bases, with 9 bases spanning the gap. The CDR3 spans 13 residues. CDR1 and CDR2 from the germline V gene are SGHNT and YENEEA.

This clonotype was seen more than once but under ten times. This chain joins TRBV10-3 and TRBJ2-7, with D maybe TRBD1 (6 bases). The CDR3 has 12 amino acids. CDR1 is ENHRY and CDR2 is SYGVKD in the germline V gene. The V end was cut by 5 bases, the J end by 7 bases, with 12 bases between. The CDR3 DNA reads TGTGCCATCAGTACCCCAGGGGAAGAGCAGTACTTC. This gives the protein CAISTPGEEQYF.

The gene calls are TRBV12-3 or TRBV12-4 and TRBJ1-1, with D possibly TRBD1 on 5 matching bases. The CDR3 is 15 amino acids. V lost 7 bases and J lost 3, with 18 bases in between. CDR3 protein: CASKNLGVGDTEAFF. The CDR3 nucleotides are TGTGCCAGCAAGAATTTGGGGGTGGGGGACACTGAAGCTTTCTTT.

This clonotype was seen more than once but under ten times. In DNA form, the CDR3 reads TGTGCCAGCAGCTTATGGGGGCGGCCCTCCTACAATGAGCAGTTCTTC. This codes for CASSLWGRPSYNEQFF. The chain recombines TRBV13 with TRBJ2-1, with a weak D call TRBD1 (6 bases). The V end was cut by 2 bases, the J end by 0 bases, with 11 bases between. The CDR3 has 16 amino acids. Germline values: CDR1 PRHDT, CDR2 FYEKMQ (reference sequence).

The rearrangement uses TRBV10-3 and TRBJ2-1; 7 bases are a match to TRBD2. The CDR3 sequence is 15 residues long. V shed 0 bases and J 5 bases; nucleotides not matched to a gene: 4. The germline V gene encodes CDR1 ENHRY and CDR2 SYGVKD. This CDR3 reads CAISESGGMDNEQFF. In nucleotides, the CDR3 is TGTGCCATCAGTGAGTCCGGGGGGATGGACAATGAGCAGTTCTTC.

This clonotype was seen many times. The gene calls are TRBV13 and TRBJ1-1; D is unclear. The CDR3 extends over 12 amino acids. From germline, CDR1 is PRHDT and CDR2 FYEKMQ (reference sequence). V gave up 5 bases and J gave up 3 bases, with 7 bases separating them. The CDR3 coding sequence is TGTGCCAGCAGCACCCAGGACACTGAAGCTTTCTTT. Its protein is CASSTQDTEAFF. Together with reference TRBV13 and TRBJ1-1, the CDR3 gives the full variable domain: AAGVIQSPRHLIKEKRETATLKCYPIPRHDTVYWYQQGPGQDPQFLISFYEKMQSDKGSIPDRFSAQQFSDYHSELNMSSLELGDSALYFCASSTQDTEAFFGQGTRLTVV.

There are a few counts of this clonotype. This chain connects TRBV5-5 to TRBJ2-1; D uncertain. The CDR3 contains 14 residues. Per germline, CDR1 SGHKS and CDR2 YYEKEE (reference sequence). V lost 2 bases and J 6 bases, leaving 12 bases between the germline ends. CDR3 region: CASSFRTATNEQFF. The CDR3 coding sequence is TGTGCCAGCAGCTTCCGCACTGCTACCAATGAGCAGTTCTTC.

This clonotype has a count of ten or more. V is TRBV12-3 or TRBV12-4 and J is TRBJ1-2; the D is unclear. This CDR3 is 12 amino acids long. The V gene lost 7 bases and the J gene lost 9 bases, with 15 bases spanning the gap. CDR3 DNA sequence: TGTGCCAGCATCAACGGGTCCTCGAGCTACACCTTC. Its protein is CASINGSSSYTF.

Ten or more counts support this clonotype. The chain uses TRBV27 and TRBJ2-7; D unclear. The V and J ends lost 6 bases and 3 bases respectively, with 9 bases between them. Germline V lookup: CDR1 MNHEY, CDR2 SMNVEV (reference sequence). This CDR3 comprises 12 residues. CDR3 residues: CASRGQDYEQYF. The CDR3 nucleotides read TGTGCCAGCAGGGGCCAGGACTACGAGCAGTACTTC.

V usage is TRBV9 and J usage is TRBJ2-1; 7 bases are a match to TRBD2. Trimming removed 4 bases from V and 6 bases from J; junction bases left unmatched: 7. The CDR3 is made up of 14 amino acids. Germline V gene data show CDR1 as SGDLS and CDR2 as YYNGEE. The CDR3 nucleotides are TGTGCCAGCAGCCCCGGACTAGAACTCAATGAGCAGTTCTTC. Translating it yields CASSPGLELNEQFF.

The sample holds many counts of this clonotype. The chain couples TRBV4-1 to TRBJ2-1; 8 bases align to TRBD2. Unmatched junction bases numbered 8, after V lost 3 bases and J lost 4 bases. The CDR3 is 16 residues long. CDR1 and CDR2 from the germline V gene are MGHRA and YSYEKL. This CDR3 is CASSHPGSGDYNEQFF. The CDR3 DNA reads as TGCGCCAGCAGCCACCCGGGTAGCGGGGATTACAATGAGCAGTTCTTC.

This clonotype was picked up a small number of times. The rearrangement uses TRBV27 and TRBJ2-1; weak D call: TRBD2 (5 bases). Germline V gene data show CDR1 as MNHEY and CDR2 as SMNVEV (reference sequence). The CDR3 spans 13 residues. Trimming cost V 3 bases and J 10 bases, with 13 bases left between them. CDR3 bases: TGTGCCAGCAGTTTGTCGGTAGCGCGGGAGCAGTTCTTC. Translating gives CASSLSVAREQFF.

This chain uses TRBV27 with TRBJ2-1; 9 bases map to TRBD2. Germline CDR1 and CDR2: MNHEY and SMNVEV (reference sequence). Trimming cost V 8 bases and J 8 bases; bases outside gene matches: 16. There are 16 residues in the CDR3. CDR3 in DNA: TGTGCCAGCCGGGGCTCAGCGGGAGGCGCTACGGATGAGCAGTTCTTC. This codes for CASRGSAGGATDEQFF.

This clonotype showed up just a few times. This chain links TRBV2 with TRBJ2-1, with 11 bases identical to TRBD2. From germline, CDR1 is SNHLY and CDR2 FYNNEI. The CDR3 spans 15 residues. Germline trimming cut 4 bases from V and 4 bases from J; bases unmatched to any gene: 3. CDR3 region: CASSGLAGIYNEQFF. As DNA, the CDR3 is TGTGCCAGCAGTGGACTAGCGGGGATATACAATGAGCAGTTCTTC.

This clonotype was counted at least ten times. The gene calls are TRBV2 and TRBJ2-1; no firm D call. In germline, CDR1 is SNHLY, CDR2 FYNNEI. V lost 6 bases and J 5 bases, leaving 2 bases between the germline ends. The CDR3 covers 10 residues. The CDR3 DNA sequence: TGTGCCAGCAGGGACAATGAGCAGTTCTTC. Protein: CASRDNEQFF. Variable domain in full (rest from reference TRBV2 and TRBJ2-1): EPEVTQTPSHQVTQMGQEVILRCVPISNHLYFYWYRQILGQKVEFLVSFYNNEISEKSEIFDDQFSVERPDGSNFTLKIRSTKLEDSAMYFCASRDNEQFFGPGTRLTVL.

This clonotype was counted between two and nine times. V and J are TRBV19 and TRBJ2-7; no clear D gene. The germline CDR1 and CDR2 sequences are LNHDA and SQIVND (reference sequence). Trimming removed 2 bases from V and 5 bases from J, with 10 bases in between. The CDR3 loop spans 13 amino acids. The CDR3 reads CASSIRAAHEQYF. CDR3 nucleotide sequence: TGTGCCAGTAGTATACGGGCAGCCCACGAGCAGTACTTC.

The gene calls are TRBV7-6 and TRBJ2-5, with D perhaps TRBD2 (5 bases). Germline V gene lookup returns CDR1 SGHVS and CDR2 FNYEAQ. Trimming cost V 1 base and J 2 bases, with 11 bases left between them. This CDR3 has 15 residues. The CDR3: CASSLGGSEQETQYF. The DNA for the CDR3 is TGTGCCAGCAGCTTAGGAGGGAGTGAACAAGAGACCCAGTACTTC.

This clonotype came up a few times. V gene TRBV12-3 or TRBV12-4 combines with J gene TRBJ1-1; D is undetermined. This CDR3 region has 19 residues. The ends were cut back, 1 base at V and 1 base at J, with 22 bases in the middle. The CDR3 protein is CASSLETGGWVWSNTEAFF. CDR3 coding DNA: TGTGCCAGCAGTTTAGAGACGGGAGGGTGGGTCTGGTCGAACACTGAAGCTTTCTTT.

This clonotype was recorded a few times. The gene calls are TRBV7-2 and TRBJ1-2; D uncertain. Germline CDR1 SGHTA, CDR2 FQGNSA. The CDR3 extends over 16 amino acids. The V and J ends lost 0 bases and 4 bases respectively, with 15 bases between them. This CDR3 is CASSLALSQPRYGYTF. CDR3 DNA: TGTGCCAGCAGCTTAGCTCTTTCTCAGCCACGCTATGGCTACACCTTC.

This clonotype was detected a few times. The chain uses TRBV5-1 and TRBJ2-7, with 10 bases matching TRBD2. Trimming took 1 base from V and 5 from J; bases not matched to a gene: 6. This CDR3 is built from 15 residues. Germline-derived CDR1 and CDR2 are SGHRS and YFSETQ. As DNA, the CDR3 is TGCGCCAGCAGCTTGTTTTCTAGCGGGGGCAACGAGCAGTACTTC. Encoded protein: CASSLFSSGGNEQYF.

The J gene is TRBJ2-1, the V gene TRBV5-6; 7 positions agree with TRBD2. This CDR3 spans 14 amino acids. With 3 bases clipped from V and 5 bases from J, the junction kept 5 bases outside the gene matches. CDR1 SGHDT and CDR2 YYEEEE come from the germline V gene. The CDR3, as DNA: TGTGCCAGCAGCTGGGGACTATTAAACAATGAGCAGTTCTTC. This translates into CASSWGLLNNEQFF. Based on the CDR3 plus reference TRBV5-6 and TRBJ2-1, the full variable domain is DAGVTQSPTHLIKTRGQQVTLRCSPKSGHDTVSWYQQALGQGPQFIFQYYEEEERQRGNFPDRFSGHQFPNYSSELNVNALLLGDSALYLCASSWGLLNNEQFFGPGTRLTVL.

This clonotype was counted between two and nine times. This CDR3 reads CSANGGSAEINEQFF. CDR3 nucleotides: TGCAGTGCTAACGGCGGGAGTGCAGAAATTAATGAGCAGTTCTTC. The rearrangement links TRBV20-1 to TRBJ2-1; 7 bases agree with TRBD2. The J segment lost 7 bases and the V segment lost 4 bases, leaving 13 bases of the junction unmatched. The CDR3 extends over 15 amino acids. Germline V gives CDR1 DFQATT, CDR2 SNEGSKA (reference sequence).

The chain carries TRBV4-3 and TRBJ1-5, with a possible D match to TRBD1 (5 bases). V dropped 0 bases and J dropped 6 bases, with 12 bases sitting between them. The CDR3 covers 15 residues. Per the germline V gene, CDR1 is LGHNA and CDR2 is YSLEER. The CDR3 loop reads CASSQEAGASQPQHF. The CDR3 nucleotides are TGCGCCAGCAGCCAAGAGGCTGGGGCGAGTCAGCCCCAGCATTTT.

This clonotype occurred many times. The chain uses TRBV7-9 and TRBJ1-2, with a possible D match to TRBD1 (6 bases). The germline V gene has CDR1 SEHNR and CDR2 FQNEAQ (reference sequence). V lost 3 bases and J lost 8, with 13 bases in between. This CDR3 comprises 13 residues. CDR3 protein: CASSFGGAYGYTF. The CDR3 DNA reads TGTGCCAGCAGCTTTGGGGGCGCTTACGGCTACACCTTC.

This clonotype was picked up many times. The CDR3 is CSVDKRGGTDTQYF. In DNA, the CDR3 is TGCAGCGTTGATAAGCGGGGGGGCACAGATACGCAGTATTTT. The chain couples TRBV29-1 to TRBJ2-3; 9 bases match TRBD2. Losses at the gene ends were 3 bases for V and 1 base for J; bases not matched to a gene: 2. The CDR3 runs 14 residues. Germline V lookup: CDR1 SQVTM, CDR2 ANQGSEA.

The J gene is TRBJ2-3, the V gene TRBV29-1; 11 nucleotides agree with TRBD2. J gave up 3 bases and V 6 bases, and 11 bases lay outside the gene matches. Germline assignment: CDR1 SQVTM and CDR2 ANQGSEA. The CDR3 length is 16 residues. The CDR3, as DNA: TGCAGCGTGCCCTGGGATAGCGGGAGGGTGACAGATACGCAGTATTTT. Its protein is CSVPWDSGRVTDTQYF.

This clonotype was counted between two and nine times. The J gene is TRBJ1-4, the V gene TRBV9, with 8 bases that match TRBD1. The CDR3 has 17 amino acids. V shed 3 bases and J 0 bases; nucleotides not matched to a gene: 7. Germline V CDR1 and CDR2: SGDLS, YYNGEE. The CDR3 DNA reads as TGTGCCAGCAGCGCACAGGGGGGGTGGTCAACTAATGAAAAACTGTTTTTT. This encodes CASSAQGGWSTNEKLFF.